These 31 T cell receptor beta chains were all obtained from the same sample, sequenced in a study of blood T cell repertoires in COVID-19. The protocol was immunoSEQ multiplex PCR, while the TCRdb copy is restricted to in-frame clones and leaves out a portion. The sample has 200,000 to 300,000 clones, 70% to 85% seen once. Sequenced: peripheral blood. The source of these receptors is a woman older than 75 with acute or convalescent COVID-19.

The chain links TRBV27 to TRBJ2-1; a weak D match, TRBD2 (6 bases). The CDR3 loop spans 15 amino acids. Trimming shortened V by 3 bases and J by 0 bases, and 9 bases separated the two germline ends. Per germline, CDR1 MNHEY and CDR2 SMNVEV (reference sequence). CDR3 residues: CASSFAGSSYNEQFF. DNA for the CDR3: TGTGCCAGCAGTTTTGCGGGGTCCTCCTACAATGAGCAGTTCTTC.

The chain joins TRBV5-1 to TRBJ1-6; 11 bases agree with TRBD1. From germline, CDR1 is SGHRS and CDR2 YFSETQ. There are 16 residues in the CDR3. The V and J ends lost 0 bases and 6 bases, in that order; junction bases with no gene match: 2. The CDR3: CASSLDGTGGNSPLHF. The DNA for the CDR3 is TGCGCCAGCAGCTTGGACGGGACAGGGGGTAATTCACCCCTCCACTTT.

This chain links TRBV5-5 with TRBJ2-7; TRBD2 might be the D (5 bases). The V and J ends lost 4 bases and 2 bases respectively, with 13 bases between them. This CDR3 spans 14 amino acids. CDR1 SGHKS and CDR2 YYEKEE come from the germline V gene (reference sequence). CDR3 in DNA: TGTGCCAGCAGCCTCCCCGGGGAAGCCTACGAGCAGTACTTC. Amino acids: CASSLPGEAYEQYF. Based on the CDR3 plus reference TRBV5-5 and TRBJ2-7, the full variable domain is DAGVTQSPTHLIKTRGQQVTLRCSPISGHKSVSWYQQVLGQGPQFIFQYYEKEERGRGNFPDRFSARQFPNYSSELNVNALLLGDSALYLCASSLPGEAYEQYFGPGTRLTVT.

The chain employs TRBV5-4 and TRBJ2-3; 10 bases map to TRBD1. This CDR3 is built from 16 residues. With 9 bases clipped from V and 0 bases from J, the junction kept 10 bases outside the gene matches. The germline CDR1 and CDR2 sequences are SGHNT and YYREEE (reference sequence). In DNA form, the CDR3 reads TGTGCCACCAGGACAGGGGGAACCCGGAGCACAGATACGCAGTATTTT. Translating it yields CATRTGGTRSTDTQYF.

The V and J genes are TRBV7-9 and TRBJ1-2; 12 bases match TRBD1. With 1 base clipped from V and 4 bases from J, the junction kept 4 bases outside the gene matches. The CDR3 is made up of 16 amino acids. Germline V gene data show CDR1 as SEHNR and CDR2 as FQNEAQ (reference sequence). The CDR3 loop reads CASSLGDRGRFYGYTF. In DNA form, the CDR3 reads TGTGCCAGCAGCTTAGGGGACAGGGGGCGCTTCTATGGCTACACCTTC.

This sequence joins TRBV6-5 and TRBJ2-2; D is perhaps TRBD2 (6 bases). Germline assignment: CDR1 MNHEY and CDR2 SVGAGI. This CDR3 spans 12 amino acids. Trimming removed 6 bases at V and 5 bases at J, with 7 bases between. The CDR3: CASSRETGELFF. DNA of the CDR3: TGTGCCAGCAGCCGGGAGACCGGGGAGCTGTTTTTT.

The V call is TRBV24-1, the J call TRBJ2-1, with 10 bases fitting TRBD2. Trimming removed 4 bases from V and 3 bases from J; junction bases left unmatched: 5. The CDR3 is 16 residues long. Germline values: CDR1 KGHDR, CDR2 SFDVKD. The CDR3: CATSDSGTSDYNEQFF. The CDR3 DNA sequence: TGTGCCACCAGTGACTCCGGGACTAGCGACTACAATGAGCAGTTCTTC.

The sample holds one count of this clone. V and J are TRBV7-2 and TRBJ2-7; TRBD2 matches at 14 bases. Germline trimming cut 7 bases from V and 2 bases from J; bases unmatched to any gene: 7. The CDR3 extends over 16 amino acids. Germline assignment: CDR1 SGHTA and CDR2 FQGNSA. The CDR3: CASTPTSGGATYEQYF. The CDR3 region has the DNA TGTGCCAGCACCCCGACTAGCGGGGGGGCTACCTACGAGCAGTACTTC.

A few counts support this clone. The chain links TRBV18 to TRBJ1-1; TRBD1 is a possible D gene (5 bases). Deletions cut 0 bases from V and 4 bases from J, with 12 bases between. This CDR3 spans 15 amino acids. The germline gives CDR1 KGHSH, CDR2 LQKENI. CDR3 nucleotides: TGTGCCAGCTCACCACCAATTCAGGGTCGCACTGAAGCTTTCTTT. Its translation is CASSPPIQGRTEAFF.

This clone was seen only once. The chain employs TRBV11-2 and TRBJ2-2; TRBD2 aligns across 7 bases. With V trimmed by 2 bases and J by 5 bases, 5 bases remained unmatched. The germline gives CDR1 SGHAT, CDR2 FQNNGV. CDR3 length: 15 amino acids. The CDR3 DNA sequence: TGTGCCAGCAGCTTAACGGGAGGAAGAACCGGGGAGCTGTTTTTT. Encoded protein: CASSLTGGRTGELFF.

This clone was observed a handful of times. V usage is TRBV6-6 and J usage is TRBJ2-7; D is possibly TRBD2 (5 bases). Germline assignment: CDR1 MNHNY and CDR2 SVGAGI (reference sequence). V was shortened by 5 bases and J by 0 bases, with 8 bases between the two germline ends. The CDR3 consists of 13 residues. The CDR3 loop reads CASSGGGSYEQYF. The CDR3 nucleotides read TGTGCCAGCAGTGGAGGTGGCTCCTACGAGCAGTACTTC.

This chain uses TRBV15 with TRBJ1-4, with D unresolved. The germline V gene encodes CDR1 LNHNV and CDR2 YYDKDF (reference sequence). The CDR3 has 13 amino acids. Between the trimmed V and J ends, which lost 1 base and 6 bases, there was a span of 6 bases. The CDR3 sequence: CATSRGPDEKLFF. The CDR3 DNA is TGTGCCACCAGCAGAGGGCCTGATGAAAAACTGTTTTTT.

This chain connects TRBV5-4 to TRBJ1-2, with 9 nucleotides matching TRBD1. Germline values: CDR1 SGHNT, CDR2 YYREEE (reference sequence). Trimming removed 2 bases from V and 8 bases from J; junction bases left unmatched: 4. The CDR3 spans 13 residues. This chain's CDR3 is CASSFWDRVGYTF. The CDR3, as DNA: TGTGCCAGCAGCTTCTGGGACAGGGTGGGCTACACCTTC.

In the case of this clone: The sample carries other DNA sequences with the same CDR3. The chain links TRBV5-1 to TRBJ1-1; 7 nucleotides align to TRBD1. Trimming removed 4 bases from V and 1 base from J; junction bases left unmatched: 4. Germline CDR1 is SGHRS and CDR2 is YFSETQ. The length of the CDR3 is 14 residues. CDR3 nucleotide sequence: TGCGCCAGCAGCGTCCAGGGGGGGAACACTGAAGCTTTCTTT. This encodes CASSVQGGNTEAFF.

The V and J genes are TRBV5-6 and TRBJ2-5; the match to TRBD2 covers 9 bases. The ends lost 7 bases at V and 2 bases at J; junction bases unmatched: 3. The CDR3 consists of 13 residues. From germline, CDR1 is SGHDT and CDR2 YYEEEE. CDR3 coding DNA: TGTGCCAGCTTGCGGGAGGGACAAGAGACCCAGTACTTC. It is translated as CASLREGQETQYF.

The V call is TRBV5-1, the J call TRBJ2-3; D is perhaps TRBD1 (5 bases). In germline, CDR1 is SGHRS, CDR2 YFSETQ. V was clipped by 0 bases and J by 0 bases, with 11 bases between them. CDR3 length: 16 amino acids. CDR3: CASSLVGRASTDTQYF. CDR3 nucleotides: TGCGCCAGCAGCTTGGTGGGCAGGGCGAGCACAGATACGCAGTATTTT.

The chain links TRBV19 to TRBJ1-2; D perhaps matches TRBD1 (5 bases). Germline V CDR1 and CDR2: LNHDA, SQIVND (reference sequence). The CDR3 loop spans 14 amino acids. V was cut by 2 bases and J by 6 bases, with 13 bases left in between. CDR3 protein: CASSIPDSPNGYTF. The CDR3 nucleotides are TGTGCCAGTAGTATACCCGACAGTCCCAATGGCTACACCTTC.

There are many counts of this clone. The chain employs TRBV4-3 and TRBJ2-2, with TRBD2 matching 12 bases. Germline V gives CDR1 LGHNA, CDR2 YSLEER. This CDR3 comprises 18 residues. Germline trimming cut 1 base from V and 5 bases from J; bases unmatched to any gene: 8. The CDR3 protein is CASSQVLAGGPSTGELFF. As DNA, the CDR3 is TGCGCCAGCAGCCAAGTCCTAGCGGGGGGGCCGAGTACCGGGGAGCTGTTTTTT.

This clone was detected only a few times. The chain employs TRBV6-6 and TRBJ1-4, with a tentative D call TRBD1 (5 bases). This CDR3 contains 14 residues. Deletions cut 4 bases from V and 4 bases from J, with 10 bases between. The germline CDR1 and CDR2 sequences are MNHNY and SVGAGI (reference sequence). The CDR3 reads CASSSYGGNEKLFF. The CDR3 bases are TGTGCCAGCAGTTCCTACGGGGGTAATGAAAAACTGTTTTTT.

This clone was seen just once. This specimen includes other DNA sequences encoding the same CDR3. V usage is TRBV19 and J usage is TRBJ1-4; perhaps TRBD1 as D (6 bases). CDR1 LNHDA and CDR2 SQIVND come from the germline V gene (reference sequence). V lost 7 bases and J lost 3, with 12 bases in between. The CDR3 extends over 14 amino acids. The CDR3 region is CASKTGTPNEKLFF. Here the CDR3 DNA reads TGTGCCAGTAAAACCGGGACACCTAATGAAAAACTGTTTTTT.

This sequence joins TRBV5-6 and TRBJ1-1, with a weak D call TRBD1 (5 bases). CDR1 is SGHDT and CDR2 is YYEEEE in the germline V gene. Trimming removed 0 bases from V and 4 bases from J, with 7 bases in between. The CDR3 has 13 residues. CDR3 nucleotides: TGTGCCAGCAGCTTGGGCAGGGTCACTGAAGCTTTCTTT. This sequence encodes CASSLGRVTEAFF. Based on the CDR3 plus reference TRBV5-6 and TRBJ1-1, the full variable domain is DAGVTQSPTHLIKTRGQQVTLRCSPKSGHDTVSWYQQALGQGPQFIFQYYEEEERQRGNFPDRFSGHQFPNYSSELNVNALLLGDSALYLCASSLGRVTEAFFGQGTRLTVV.

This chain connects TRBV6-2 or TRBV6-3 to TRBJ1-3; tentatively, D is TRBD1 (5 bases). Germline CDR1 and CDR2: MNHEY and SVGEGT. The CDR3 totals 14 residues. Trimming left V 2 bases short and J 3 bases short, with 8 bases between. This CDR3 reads CASSYRQGGNTIYF. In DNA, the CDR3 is TGTGCCAGCAGTTACCGGCAGGGTGGAAACACCATATATTTT.

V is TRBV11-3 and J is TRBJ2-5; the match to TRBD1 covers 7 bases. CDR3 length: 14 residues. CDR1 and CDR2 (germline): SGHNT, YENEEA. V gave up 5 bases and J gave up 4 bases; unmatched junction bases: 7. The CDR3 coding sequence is TGTGCCAGCAGCCACCCGGGACAGAGAGAGACCCAGTACTTC. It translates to CASSHPGQRETQYF.

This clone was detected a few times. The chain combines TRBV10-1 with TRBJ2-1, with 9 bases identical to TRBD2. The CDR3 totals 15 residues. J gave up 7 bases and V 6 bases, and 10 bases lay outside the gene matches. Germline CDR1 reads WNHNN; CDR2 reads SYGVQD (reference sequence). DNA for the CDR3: TGCGCCAGCAGCCCCCCCGGGACTAGCAAGAATGAGCAGTTCTTC. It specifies CASSPPGTSKNEQFF.

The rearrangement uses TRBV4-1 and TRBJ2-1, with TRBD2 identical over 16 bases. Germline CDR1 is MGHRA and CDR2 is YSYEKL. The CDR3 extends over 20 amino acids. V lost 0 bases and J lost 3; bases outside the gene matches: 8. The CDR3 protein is CASSQDGGGLAGGLYNEQFF. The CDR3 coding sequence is TGCGCCAGCAGCCAAGATGGGGGGGGACTAGCGGGAGGGCTCTACAATGAGCAGTTCTTC.

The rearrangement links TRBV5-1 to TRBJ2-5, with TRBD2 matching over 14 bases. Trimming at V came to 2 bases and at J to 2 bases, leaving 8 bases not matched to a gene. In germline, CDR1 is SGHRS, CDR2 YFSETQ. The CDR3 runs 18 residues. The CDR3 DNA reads TGCGCCAGCAGCTTAACCGGGACTAGCGGGAGTGGGCAAGAGACCCAGTACTTC. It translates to CASSLTGTSGSGQETQYF.

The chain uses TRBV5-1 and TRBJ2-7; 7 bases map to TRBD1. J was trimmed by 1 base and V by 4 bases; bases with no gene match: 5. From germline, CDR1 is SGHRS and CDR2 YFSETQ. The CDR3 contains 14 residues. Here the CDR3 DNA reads TGCGCCAGCAGCCGTACGGGACAGTCCTACGAGCAGTACTTC. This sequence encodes CASSRTGQSYEQYF.

The DNA for the CDR3 is TGTGCCAGCAGCCCCCCACTAGCGGGGGTTTCCTACGAGCAGTACTTC. It yields the protein CASSPPLAGVSYEQYF. The J gene is TRBJ2-7, the V gene TRBV28; 11 bases match TRBD2. Per the germline V gene, CDR1 is MDHEN and CDR2 is SYDVKM. V lost 6 bases to trimming and J lost 1 base; unmatched junction nucleotides: 8. This CDR3 has 16 amino acids.

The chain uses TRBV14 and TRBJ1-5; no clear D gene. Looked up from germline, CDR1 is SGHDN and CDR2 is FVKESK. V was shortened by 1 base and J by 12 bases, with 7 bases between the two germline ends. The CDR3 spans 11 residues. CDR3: CASSQGALQHF. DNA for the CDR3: TGTGCCAGCAGCCAAGGGGCACTCCAGCATTTT.

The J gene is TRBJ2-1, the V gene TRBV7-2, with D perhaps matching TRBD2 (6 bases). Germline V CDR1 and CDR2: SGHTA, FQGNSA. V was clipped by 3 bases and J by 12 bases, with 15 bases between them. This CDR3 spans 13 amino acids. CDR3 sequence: CASSFRRTTGQFF. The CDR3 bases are TGTGCCAGCAGCTTCCGTCGGACTACCGGGCAGTTCTTC.

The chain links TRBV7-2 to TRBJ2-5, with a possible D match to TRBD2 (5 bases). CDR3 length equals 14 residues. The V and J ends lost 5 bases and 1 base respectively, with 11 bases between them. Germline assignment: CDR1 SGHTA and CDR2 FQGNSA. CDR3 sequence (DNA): TGTGCCAGCAGCCCAGGACTGCTCCAAGAGACCCAGTACTTC. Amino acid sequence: CASSPGLLQETQYF.